Listed here are 29 T cell receptor beta chains from one sample, sequenced in a study of preoperative IRX-2 immunotherapy in early breast cancer. The table came from immunoSEQ multiplex PCR; TCRdb's copy has only in-frame clones and leaves some out. The sample holds around 57,000 clones, approximately 94% seen once. Treatment given: preoperative locoregional IRX-2 cytokine immunotherapy. This specimen was collected from a patient treated with IRX-2 immunotherapy. The receptors come from a human donor with breast cancer.

The chain couples TRBV30 to TRBJ1-3; 7 nucleotides match TRBD1. The junction had 6 bases not matched to a gene; V was cut back by 2 bases and J by 8 bases. The CDR3 loop spans 13 amino acids. Germline V lookup: CDR1 GTSNPN, CDR2 SVGIG (reference sequence). The CDR3: CAWSRTGLYTIYF. CDR3 bases: TGTGCCTGGAGTCGGACAGGATTATACACCATATATTTT.

This chain links TRBV7-8 with TRBJ1-2, with D possibly being TRBD1 (5 bases). The CDR3 runs 15 residues. The germline V gene encodes CDR1 SGHVS and CDR2 FQNEAQ. V was cut by 4 bases and J by 1 base, with 13 bases left in between. In DNA form, the CDR3 reads TGTGCCAGCAGCTGGGGGACGCATATTAACTATGGCTACACCTTC. Translating gives CASSWGTHINYGYTF.

The CDR3 nucleotides read TGCAGCGTTGTAAGCAGTTTCCACGAGCAGTACTTC. Amino acids: CSVVSSFHEQYF. The chain has TRBV29-1 and TRBJ2-7; no definite D call. This CDR3 comprises 12 residues. Trimming stripped 4 bases from V and 5 bases from J, with 12 bases between. Per germline, CDR1 SQVTM and CDR2 ANQGSEA.

The rearrangement links TRBV4-2 to TRBJ2-3, with a possible D match to TRBD1 (5 bases). V was clipped by 6 bases and J by 3 bases, with 13 bases between them. The germline gives CDR1 LGHNA, CDR2 YNFKEQ. This CDR3 region has 14 residues. CDR3 protein: CASRAQGSTDTQYF. The CDR3 nucleotides read TGTGCCAGCAGAGCCCAGGGATCTACAGATACGCAGTATTTT.

CDR3 coding DNA: TGTGCCTGGAGTGCTTCACGGGGGGGAAGTTCACCCCTCCACTTT. This encodes CAWSASRGGSSPLHF. The rearrangement links TRBV30 to TRBJ1-6; D is possibly TRBD1 (5 bases). Between the trimmed V and J ends, which lost 1 base and 9 bases, there was a span of 16 bases. The CDR3 contains 15 residues. Germline lookup yields CDR1 GTSNPN and CDR2 SVGIG (reference sequence).

The rearrangement joins TRBV28 to TRBJ2-7, with 7 bases identical to TRBD1. J was trimmed by 2 bases and V by 8 bases; bases with no gene match: 3. CDR1 MDHEN and CDR2 SYDVKM come from the germline V gene. The CDR3 extends over 12 amino acids. The DNA of the CDR3 is TGTGCCAGCCGACAGGGCGCCTACGAGCAGTACTTC. It translates to CASRQGAYEQYF.

Only one count was recorded for this clone. CDR3 nucleotide sequence: TGTGCCAGCAGCTCACCTCCGCCCAGGTTCACAGATACGCAGTATTTT. Translating it yields CASSSPPPRFTDTQYF. V gene TRBV11-2 combines with J gene TRBJ2-3; D gene uncertain. Trimming pared 4 bases from V and 2 bases from J, leaving 16 bases between. Germline CDR1 SGHAT, CDR2 FQNNGV. The CDR3 runs 16 residues.

The chain employs TRBV25-1 and TRBJ2-7; D gene unclear. V lost 3 bases and J 2 bases, leaving 11 bases between the germline ends. The CDR3 is 14 amino acids. Germline V lookup: CDR1 MGHDK, CDR2 SYGVNS. CDR3 region: CASSELVAPYEQYF. The CDR3 DNA is TGTGCCAGCAGTGAGCTAGTGGCCCCCTACGAGCAGTACTTC.

This rearrangement joins TRBV10-3 to TRBJ2-1; 10 bases are shared with TRBD2. Unmatched junction bases numbered 16, after V lost 8 bases and J lost 9 bases. Germline assignment: CDR1 ENHRY and CDR2 SYGVKD. There are 16 residues in the CDR3. CDR3 nucleotides: TGTGCCATCGCGCGGCGAGATAGCGGGAGGAGGAGTGAGCAGTTCTTC. Encoded protein: CAIARRDSGRRSEQFF.

CDR3 in DNA: TGTGCCAGTAGCAACAGGGGGCGCGGGGAAAAACTGTTTTTT. Protein: CASSNRGRGEKLFF. J is TRBJ1-4 and V is TRBV19, with 9 positions matching TRBD1. The germline V gene encodes CDR1 LNHDA and CDR2 SQIVND (reference sequence). The V segment lost 6 bases and the J segment 8 bases; nucleotides outside the gene matches: 7. CDR3 length equals 14 residues.

The rearrangement joins TRBV11-3 to TRBJ2-7; the D is unclear. Germline lookup yields CDR1 SGHNT and CDR2 YENEEA. The V gene lost 1 base and the J gene lost 0 bases, with 7 bases spanning the gap. This CDR3 is built from 14 residues. CDR3 sequence: CASSLGGGSYEQYF. CDR3 nucleotides: TGTGCCAGCAGCTTAGGAGGCGGCTCCTACGAGCAGTACTTC.

The V call is TRBV30, the J call TRBJ2-7; D is unresolved. Germline loops: CDR1 GTSNPN, CDR2 SVGIG (reference sequence). V gave up 2 bases and J gave up 4 bases, with 9 bases separating them. This CDR3 is 12 amino acids long. The CDR3, as DNA: TGTGCCTGGAGTACCCCATATTACGAGCAGTACTTC. It is translated as CAWSTPYYEQYF.

The chain combines TRBV2 with TRBJ2-5; TRBD2 matches 8 bases. CDR1 SNHLY and CDR2 FYNNEI come from the germline V gene. This CDR3 contains 14 residues. V lost 6 bases to trimming and J lost 2 bases; unmatched junction nucleotides: 5. This CDR3 is CASRTSEAQETQYF. DNA of the CDR3: TGTGCCAGCAGGACTAGCGAGGCTCAAGAGACCCAGTACTTC.

This chain uses TRBV15 with TRBJ2-5, with TRBD2 as a possible D gene (7 bases). This CDR3 is built from 15 residues. CDR1 and CDR2 (germline): LNHNV, YYDKDF (reference sequence). V dropped 5 bases and J dropped 9 bases, with 22 bases sitting between them. CDR3 amino acids: CATSGGGGGFESQYF. CDR3 sequence (DNA): TGTGCCACCAGCGGGGGGGGAGGGGGATTTGAGTCCCAGTACTTC.

This chain joins TRBV10-3 and TRBJ2-1, with TRBD2 as a possible D gene (6 bases). This CDR3 region has 11 residues. Trimming shortened V by 10 bases and J by 9 bases, and 13 bases separated the two germline ends. Germline lookup yields CDR1 ENHRY and CDR2 SYGVKD. The DNA of the CDR3 is TGTGCCACCCGACTAGAGGGTGAGCAGTTCTTC. As protein: CATRLEGEQFF.

This clone was detected only once. The genes are TRBV4-2 and TRBJ1-3; D is unresolved. There are 17 residues in the CDR3. Trimming pared 0 bases from V and 1 base from J, leaving 13 bases between. Germline lookup yields CDR1 LGHNA and CDR2 YNFKEQ. Here the CDR3 DNA reads TGTGCCAGCAGCCAAGATACGAGGGCTAGGTCTGGAAACACCATATATTTT. Translated, it gives CASSQDTRARSGNTIYF.

The genes are TRBV7-2 and TRBJ1-5; D is perhaps TRBD1 (6 bases). Germline values: CDR1 SGHTA, CDR2 FQGNSA. V gave up 3 bases and J gave up 5 bases, with 17 bases separating them. The CDR3 is made up of 16 amino acids. The CDR3 is CASSFVGTGYHQPQHF. The CDR3 DNA sequence: TGTGCCAGCAGCTTTGTGGGTACAGGGTATCATCAGCCCCAGCATTTT.

This rearrangement joins TRBV16 to TRBJ1-4; the D is unclear. The CDR3 loop spans 20 amino acids. CDR1 is KGHSY and CDR2 is FQNENV in the germline V gene. V lost 0 bases, J lost 5 bases, and 25 bases lay in between. The DNA for the CDR3 is TGTGCCAGCAGCCAATCCTGGTCGACCCCCGGGAATCTTTGGAATGAAAAACTGTTTTTT. This sequence encodes CASSQSWSTPGNLWNEKLFF.

The rearrangement links TRBV19 to TRBJ2-7; D unresolved. Germline lookup yields CDR1 LNHDA and CDR2 SQIVND (reference sequence). V was pared by 2 bases and J by 5 bases, with 13 bases between. The CDR3 is made up of 14 amino acids. The CDR3 region has the DNA TGTGCCAGTAGTATAAGGGCACGCAGGCACGAGCAGTACTTC. This gives the protein CASSIRARRHEQYF. The full variable domain, rest sourced from reference TRBV19 and TRBJ2-7, is DGGITQSPKYLFRKEGQNVTLSCEQNLNHDAMYWYRQDPGQGLRLIYYSQIVNDFQKGDIAEGYSVSREKKESFPLTVTSAQKNPTAFYLCASSIRARRHEQYFGPGTRLTVT.

CDR3 in DNA: TGTGCCAGCAGTTTAAGGCAGGGCAATGAGCAGTTCTTC. Its translation: CASSLRQGNEQFF. The chain carries TRBV28 and TRBJ2-1, with D maybe TRBD1 (5 bases). V was pared by 2 bases and J by 6 bases, with 8 bases between. The germline V gene has CDR1 MDHEN and CDR2 SYDVKM. This CDR3 comprises 13 residues.

This clone was counted between two and nine times. This chain connects TRBV4-1 to TRBJ1-5, with D perhaps TRBD1 (5 bases). Germline values: CDR1 MGHRA, CDR2 YSYEKL. The V end lost 2 bases, the J end lost 6 bases, and 11 bases lay between the germline ends. This CDR3 region has 14 residues. This CDR3 reads CASSQQGGGQPQHF. In DNA, the CDR3 is TGCGCCAGCAGCCAACAGGGTGGAGGTCAGCCCCAGCATTTT.

This clone has only one observation. V is TRBV7-8 and J is TRBJ2-7, with 10 bases aligning to TRBD2. This CDR3 is 14 amino acids long. Germline V gene data show CDR1 as SGHVS and CDR2 as FQNEAQ. The V and J ends lost 8 bases and 4 bases, in that order; junction bases with no gene match: 8. CDR3 loop: CASGWTSGEYEQYF. The CDR3 DNA reads as TGTGCCAGCGGATGGACTAGCGGAGAATACGAGCAGTACTTC.

In DNA, the CDR3 is TGTGCCAGCAGCTTAGAACAAGAGACCCAGTACTTC. Translated: CASSLEQETQYF. The chain has TRBV7-6 and TRBJ2-5; D not resolved. V was cut by 1 base and J by 2 bases, with 2 bases left in between. CDR3 length: 12 amino acids. Germline V gene sequence: CDR1 SGHVS, CDR2 FNYEAQ.

This chain uses TRBV7-6 with TRBJ2-7; the match to TRBD2 covers 11 bases. There are 14 residues in the CDR3. Unmatched junction bases numbered 7, after V lost 6 bases and J lost 6 bases. CDR1 and CDR2 from the germline V gene are SGHVS and FNYEAQ. The CDR3 loop is CASSPLAGASEQYF. CDR3 DNA: TGTGCCAGCAGTCCACTAGCGGGAGCCTCCGAGCAGTACTTC.

V is TRBV9 and J is TRBJ2-1; 11 bases line up with TRBD2. Germline trimming cut 4 bases from V and 6 bases from J; bases unmatched to any gene: 3. The CDR3 extends over 14 amino acids. Germline V gives CDR1 SGDLS, CDR2 YYNGEE. The CDR3 spells CASSPGLAGNEQFF. DNA of the CDR3: TGTGCCAGCAGCCCCGGACTAGCGGGCAATGAGCAGTTCTTC. The complete variable domain, with remaining parts taken from reference TRBV9 and TRBJ2-1, reads DSGVTQTPKHLITATGQRVTLRCSPRSGDLSVYWYQQSLDQGLQFLIQYYNGEERAKGNILERFSAQQFPDLHSELNLSSLELGDSALYFCASSPGLAGNEQFFGPGTRLTVL.

The chain carries TRBV4-1 and TRBJ1-2, with TRBD1 matching 10 bases. The CDR3 runs 16 residues. With 1 base clipped from V and 2 bases from J, the junction kept 4 bases outside the gene matches. In germline, CDR1 is MGHRA, CDR2 YSYEKL. The CDR3, as DNA: TGCGCCAGCAGCCAAGTGGGACAGGGGCTAAACTATGGCTACACCTTC. Its protein product is CASSQVGQGLNYGYTF.

V is TRBV4-3 and J is TRBJ1-1; 7 bases map to TRBD1. The CDR3 extends over 16 amino acids. V was pared by 1 base and J by 3 bases, with 8 bases of the junction left unmatched. CDR1 is LGHNA, CDR2 YSLEER, per germline. In nucleotides, the CDR3 is TGCGCCAGCAGCCAAGCCCAGGGGGGGGTTGACACTGAAGCTTTCTTT. Translation: CASSQAQGGVDTEAFF.

The rearrangement joins TRBV28 to TRBJ2-2, with D perhaps TRBD1 or TRBD2 (5 bases each). CDR3 length: 14 residues. Germline-derived CDR1 and CDR2 are MDHEN and SYDVKM. Trimming removed 7 bases at V and 4 bases at J, with 13 bases between. The CDR3 loop is CASIVGTSTGELFF. The CDR3 DNA follows: TGTGCCAGCATCGTCGGGACGAGCACCGGGGAGCTGTTTTTT.

The chain combines TRBV29-1 with TRBJ2-3; 9 nucleotides agree with TRBD2. The CDR3 covers 13 residues. The V segment lost 5 bases and the J segment 7 bases; nucleotides outside the gene matches: 7. CDR1 and CDR2 (germline): SQVTM, ANQGSEA. CDR3 DNA: TGCAGCGTTAGCGGGAGGACTCAAAATACGCAGTATTTT. Its translation is CSVSGRTQNTQYF.